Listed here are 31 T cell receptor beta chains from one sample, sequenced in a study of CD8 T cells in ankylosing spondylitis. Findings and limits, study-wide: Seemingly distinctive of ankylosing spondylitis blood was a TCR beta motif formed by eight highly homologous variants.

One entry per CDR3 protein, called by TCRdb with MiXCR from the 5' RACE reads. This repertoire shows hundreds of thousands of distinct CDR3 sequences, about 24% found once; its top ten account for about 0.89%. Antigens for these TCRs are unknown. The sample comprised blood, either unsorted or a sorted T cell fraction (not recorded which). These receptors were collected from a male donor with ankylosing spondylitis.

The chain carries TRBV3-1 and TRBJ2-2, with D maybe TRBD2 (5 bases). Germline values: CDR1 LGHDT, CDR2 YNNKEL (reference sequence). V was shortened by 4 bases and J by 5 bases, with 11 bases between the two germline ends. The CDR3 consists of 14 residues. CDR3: CASSPRRGTGELFF. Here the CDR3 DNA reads TGTGCCAGCAGCCCTCGGCGAGGGACCGGGGAGCTGTTTTTT.

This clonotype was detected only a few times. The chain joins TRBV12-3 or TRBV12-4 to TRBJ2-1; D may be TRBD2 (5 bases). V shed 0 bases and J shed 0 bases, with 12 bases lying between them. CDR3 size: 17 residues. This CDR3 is CASSLAFARGSYNEQFF. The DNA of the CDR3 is TGTGCCAGCAGTTTAGCGTTTGCCCGGGGCTCCTACAATGAGCAGTTCTTC.

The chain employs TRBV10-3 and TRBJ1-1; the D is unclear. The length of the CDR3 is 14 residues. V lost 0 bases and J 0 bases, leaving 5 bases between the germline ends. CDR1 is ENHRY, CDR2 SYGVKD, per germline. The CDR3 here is CAISESPMNTEAFF. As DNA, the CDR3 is TGTGCCATCAGTGAGTCTCCCATGAACACTGAAGCTTTCTTT.

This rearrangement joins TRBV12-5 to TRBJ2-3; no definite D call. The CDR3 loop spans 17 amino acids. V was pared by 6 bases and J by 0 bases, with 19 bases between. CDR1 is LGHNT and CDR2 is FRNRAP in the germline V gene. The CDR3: CASGSYYFEASTDTQYF. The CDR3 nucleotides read TGTGCTAGTGGCTCCTACTACTTTGAGGCTAGCACAGATACGCAGTATTTT.

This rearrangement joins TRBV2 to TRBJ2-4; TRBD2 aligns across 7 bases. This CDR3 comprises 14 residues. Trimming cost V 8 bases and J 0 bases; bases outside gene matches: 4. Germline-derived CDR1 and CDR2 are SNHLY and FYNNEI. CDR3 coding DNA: TGTGCCAGCCTTAGCGGGCTAGCCAAAAACATTCAGTACTTC. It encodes CASLSGLAKNIQYF.

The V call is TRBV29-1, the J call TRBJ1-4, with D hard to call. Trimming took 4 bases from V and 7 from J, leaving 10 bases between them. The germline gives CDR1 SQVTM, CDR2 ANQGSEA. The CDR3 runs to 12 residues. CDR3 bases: TGCAGCGTTGTGGTTGTAGGTGAAAAACTGTTTTTT. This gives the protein CSVVVVGEKLFF. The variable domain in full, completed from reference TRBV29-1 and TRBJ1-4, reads SAVISQKPSRDICQRGTSLTIQCQVDSQVTMMFWYRQQPGQSLTLIATANQGSEATYESGFVIDKFPISRPNLTFSTLTVSNMSPEDSSIYLCSVVVVGEKLFFGSGTQLSVL.

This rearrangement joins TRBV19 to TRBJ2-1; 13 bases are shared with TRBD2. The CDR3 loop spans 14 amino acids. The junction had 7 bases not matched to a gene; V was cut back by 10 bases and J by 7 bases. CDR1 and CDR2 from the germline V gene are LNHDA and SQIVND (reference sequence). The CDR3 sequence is CATTRTSGRNEQFF. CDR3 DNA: TGTGCCACCACTAGGACTAGCGGGAGAAATGAGCAGTTCTTC.

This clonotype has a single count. CDR3 protein: CASSPRGGSLTDTQYF. The CDR3 region has the DNA TGTGCCAGCAGCCCAAGAGGCGGGAGCCTCACAGATACGCAGTATTTT. The chain employs TRBV11-2 and TRBJ2-3, with 7 nucleotides matching TRBD2. The ends lost 5 bases at V and 2 bases at J; junction bases unmatched: 10. Per the germline V gene, CDR1 is SGHAT and CDR2 is FQNNGV. CDR3 size: 16 residues.

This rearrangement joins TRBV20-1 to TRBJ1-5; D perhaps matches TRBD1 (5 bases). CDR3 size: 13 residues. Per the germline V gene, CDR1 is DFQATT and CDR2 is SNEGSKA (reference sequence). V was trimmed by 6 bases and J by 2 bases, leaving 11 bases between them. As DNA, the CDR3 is TGCAGTGCACCCCTGGGGGGCAATCAGCCCCAGCATTTT. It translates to CSAPLGGNQPQHF.

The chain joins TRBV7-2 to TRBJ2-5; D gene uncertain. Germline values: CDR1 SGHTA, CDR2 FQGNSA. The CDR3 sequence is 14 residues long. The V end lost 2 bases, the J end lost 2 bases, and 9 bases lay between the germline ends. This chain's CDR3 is CASSLQVGQETQYF. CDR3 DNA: TGTGCCAGCAGCTTACAAGTGGGACAAGAGACCCAGTACTTC.

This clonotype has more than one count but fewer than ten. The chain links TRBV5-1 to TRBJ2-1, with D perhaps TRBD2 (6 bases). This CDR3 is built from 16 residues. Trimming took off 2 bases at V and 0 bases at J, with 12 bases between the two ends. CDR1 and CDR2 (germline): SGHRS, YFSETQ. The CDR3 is CASSFHLAVSYNEQFF. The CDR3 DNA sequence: TGCGCCAGCAGCTTCCACTTAGCGGTCTCCTACAATGAGCAGTTCTTC.

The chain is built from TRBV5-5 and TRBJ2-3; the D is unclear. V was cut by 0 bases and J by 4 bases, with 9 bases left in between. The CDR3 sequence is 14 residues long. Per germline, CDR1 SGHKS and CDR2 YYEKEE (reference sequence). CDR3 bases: TGTGCCAGCAGCTTGGGAGCAGGCGCAGATACGCAGTATTTT. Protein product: CASSLGAGADTQYF.

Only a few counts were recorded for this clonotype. The CDR3 DNA reads TGCAGCGTCACAGGCTCTGGAAACACCATATATTTT. As protein: CSVTGSGNTIYF. The chain is built from TRBV29-1 and TRBJ1-3; D is perhaps TRBD1 (5 bases). From germline, CDR1 is SQVTM and CDR2 ANQGSEA. CDR3 length: 12 residues. The V gene lost 6 bases and the J gene lost 0 bases, with 6 bases spanning the gap.

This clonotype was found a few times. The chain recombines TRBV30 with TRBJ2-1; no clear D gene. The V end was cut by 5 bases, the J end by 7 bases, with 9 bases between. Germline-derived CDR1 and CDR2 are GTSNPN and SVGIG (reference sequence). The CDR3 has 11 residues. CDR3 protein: CAWGLGNEQFF. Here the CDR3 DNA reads TGTGCCTGGGGCTTGGGGAATGAGCAGTTCTTC. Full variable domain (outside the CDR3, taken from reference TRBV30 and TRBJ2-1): SQTIHQWPATLVQPVGSPLSLECTVEGTSNPNLYWYRQAAGRGLQLLFYSVGIGQISSEVPQNLSASRPQDRQFILSSKKLLLSDSGFYLCAWGLGNEQFFGPGTRLTVL.

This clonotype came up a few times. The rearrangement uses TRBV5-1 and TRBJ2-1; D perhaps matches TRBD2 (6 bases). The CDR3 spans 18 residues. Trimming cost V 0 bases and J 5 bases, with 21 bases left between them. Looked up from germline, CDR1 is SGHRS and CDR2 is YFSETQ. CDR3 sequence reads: CASSLENVGRGRNNEQFF. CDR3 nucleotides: TGCGCCAGCAGCTTGGAAAACGTCGGGCGGGGACGGAACAATGAGCAGTTCTTC.

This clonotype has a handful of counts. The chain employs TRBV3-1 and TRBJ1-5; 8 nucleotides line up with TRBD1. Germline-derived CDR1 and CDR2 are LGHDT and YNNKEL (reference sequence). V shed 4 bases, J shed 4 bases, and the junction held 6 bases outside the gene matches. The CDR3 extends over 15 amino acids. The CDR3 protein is CASSPRTGPNQPQHF. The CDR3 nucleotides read TGTGCCAGCAGCCCTAGGACAGGGCCAAATCAGCCCCAGCATTTT.

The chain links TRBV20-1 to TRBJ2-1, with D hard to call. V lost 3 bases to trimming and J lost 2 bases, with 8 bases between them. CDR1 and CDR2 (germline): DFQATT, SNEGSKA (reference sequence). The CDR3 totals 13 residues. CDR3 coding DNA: TGCAGTGCTAGCGGGTGGACCTACAATGAGCAGTTCTTC. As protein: CSASGWTYNEQFF.

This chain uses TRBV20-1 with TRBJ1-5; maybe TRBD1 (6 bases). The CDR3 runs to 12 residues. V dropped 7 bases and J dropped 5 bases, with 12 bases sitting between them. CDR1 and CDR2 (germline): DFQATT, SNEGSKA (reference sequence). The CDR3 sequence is CSGSGGDQPQHF. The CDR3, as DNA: TGCAGTGGGTCGGGGGGCGATCAGCCCCAGCATTTT.

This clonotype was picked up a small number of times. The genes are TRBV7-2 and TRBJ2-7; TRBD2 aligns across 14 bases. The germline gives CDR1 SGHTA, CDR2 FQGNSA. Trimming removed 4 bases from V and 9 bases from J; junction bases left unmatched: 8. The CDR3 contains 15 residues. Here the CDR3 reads CASSSGLAGEGVQYV. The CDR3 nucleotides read TGTGCCAGCAGCTCGGGACTAGCGGGAGAGGGGGTGCAGTACGTC.

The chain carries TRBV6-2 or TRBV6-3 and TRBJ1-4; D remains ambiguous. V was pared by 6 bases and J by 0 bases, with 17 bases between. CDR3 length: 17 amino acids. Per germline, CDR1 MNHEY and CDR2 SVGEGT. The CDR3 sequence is CASSRPTRSSTNEKLFF. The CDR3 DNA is TGTGCCAGCAGCCGACCCACGAGATCTTCAACTAATGAAAAACTGTTTTTT.

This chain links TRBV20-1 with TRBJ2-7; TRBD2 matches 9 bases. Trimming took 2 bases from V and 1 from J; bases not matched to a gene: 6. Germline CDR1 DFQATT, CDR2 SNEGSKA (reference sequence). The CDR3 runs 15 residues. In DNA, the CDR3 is TGCAGTGCTAGACCCGGACTAGCGAGTTCCTACGAGCAGTACTTC. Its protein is CSARPGLASSYEQYF.

CDR3 region: CASSFQGGDAGELFF. CDR3 DNA: TGCGCCAGCAGCTTCCAGGGGGGAGACGCCGGGGAGCTGTTTTTT. The chain joins TRBV5-1 to TRBJ2-2, with D perhaps matching TRBD1 (7 bases). CDR1 and CDR2 from the germline V gene are SGHRS and YFSETQ. The CDR3 consists of 15 residues. V was pared by 2 bases and J by 6 bases, with 14 bases between.

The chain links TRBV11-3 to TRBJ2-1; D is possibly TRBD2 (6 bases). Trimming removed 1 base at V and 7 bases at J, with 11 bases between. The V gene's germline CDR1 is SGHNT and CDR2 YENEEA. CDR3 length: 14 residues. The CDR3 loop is CASSLGVTRNEQFF. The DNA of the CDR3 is TGTGCCAGCAGCTTAGGTGTGACTAGAAATGAGCAGTTCTTC. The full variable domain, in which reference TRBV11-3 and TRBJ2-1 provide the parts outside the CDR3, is EAGVVQSPRYKIIEKKQPVAFWCNPISGHNTLYWYLQNLGQGPELLIRYENEEAVDDSQLPKDRFSAERLKGVDSTLKIQPAELGDSAVYLCASSLGVTRNEQFFGPGTRLTVL.

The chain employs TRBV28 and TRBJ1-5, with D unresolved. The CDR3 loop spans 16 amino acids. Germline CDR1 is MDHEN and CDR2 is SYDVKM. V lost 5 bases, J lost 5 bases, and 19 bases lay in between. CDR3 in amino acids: CASSPPGSLRDQPQHF. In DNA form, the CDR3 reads TGTGCCAGCAGTCCCCCGGGGAGCCTGAGGGATCAGCCCCAGCATTTT.

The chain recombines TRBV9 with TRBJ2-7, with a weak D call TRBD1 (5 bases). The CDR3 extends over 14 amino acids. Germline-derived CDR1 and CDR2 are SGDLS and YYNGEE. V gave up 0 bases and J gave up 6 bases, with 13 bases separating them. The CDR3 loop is CASSVVSGLGEQYF. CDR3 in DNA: TGTGCCAGCAGCGTAGTGTCAGGGTTGGGCGAGCAGTACTTC.

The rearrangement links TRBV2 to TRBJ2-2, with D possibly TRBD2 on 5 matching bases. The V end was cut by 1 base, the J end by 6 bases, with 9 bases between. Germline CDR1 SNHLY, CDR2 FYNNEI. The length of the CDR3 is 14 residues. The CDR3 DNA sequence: TGTGCCAGCAGTGAAGAAGTCGGGGCCGGGGAGCTGTTTTTT. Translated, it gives CASSEEVGAGELFF.

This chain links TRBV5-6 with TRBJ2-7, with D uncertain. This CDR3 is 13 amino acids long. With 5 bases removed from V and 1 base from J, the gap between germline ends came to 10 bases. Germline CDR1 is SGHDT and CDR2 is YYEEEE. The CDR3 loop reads CASSFLRSYEQYV. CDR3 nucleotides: TGTGCCAGCAGTTTCCTTCGATCCTACGAGCAGTACGTC.

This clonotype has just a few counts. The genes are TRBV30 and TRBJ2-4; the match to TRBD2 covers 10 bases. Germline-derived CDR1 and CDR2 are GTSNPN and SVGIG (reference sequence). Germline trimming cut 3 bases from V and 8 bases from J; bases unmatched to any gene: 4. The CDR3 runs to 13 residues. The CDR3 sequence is CAWSKSGRDIQYF. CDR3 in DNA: TGTGCCTGGAGCAAAAGCGGGAGGGACATTCAGTACTTC.

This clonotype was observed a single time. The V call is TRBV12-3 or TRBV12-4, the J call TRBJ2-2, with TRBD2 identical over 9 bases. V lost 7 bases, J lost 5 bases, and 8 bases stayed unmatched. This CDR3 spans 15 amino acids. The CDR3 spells CASIGSGSRTGELFF. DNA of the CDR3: TGTGCCAGCATCGGTAGCGGGAGTCGAACCGGGGAGCTGTTTTTT.

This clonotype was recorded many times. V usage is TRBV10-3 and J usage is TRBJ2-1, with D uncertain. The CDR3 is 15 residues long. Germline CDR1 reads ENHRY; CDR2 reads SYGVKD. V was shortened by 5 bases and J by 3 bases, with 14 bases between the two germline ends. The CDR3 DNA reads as TGTGCCATCAGTCTCCGTCCTGGGGTCTACAATGAGCAGTTCTTC. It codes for CAISLRPGVYNEQFF.

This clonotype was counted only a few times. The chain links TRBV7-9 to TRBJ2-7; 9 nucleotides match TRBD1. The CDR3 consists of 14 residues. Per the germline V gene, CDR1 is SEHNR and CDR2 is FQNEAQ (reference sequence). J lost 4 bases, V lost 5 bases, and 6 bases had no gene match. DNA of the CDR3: TGTGCCAGCAGCCTCCGGGACAGGGCGTACGAGCAGTACTTC. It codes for CASSLRDRAYEQYF.